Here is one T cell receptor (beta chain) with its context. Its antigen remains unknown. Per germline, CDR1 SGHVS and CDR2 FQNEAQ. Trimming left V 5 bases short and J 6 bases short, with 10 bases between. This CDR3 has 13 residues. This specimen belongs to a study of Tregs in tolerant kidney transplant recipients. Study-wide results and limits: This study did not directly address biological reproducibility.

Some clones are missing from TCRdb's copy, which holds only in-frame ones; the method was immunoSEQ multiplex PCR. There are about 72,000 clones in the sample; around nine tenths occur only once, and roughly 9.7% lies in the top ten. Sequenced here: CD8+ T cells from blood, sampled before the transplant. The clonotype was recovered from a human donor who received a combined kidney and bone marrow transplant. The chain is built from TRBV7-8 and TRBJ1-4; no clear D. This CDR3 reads CASSPSDYEKLFF. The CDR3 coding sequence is TGTGCCAGCAGCCCTAGCGACTATGAAAAACTGTTTTTT.